This T cell receptor (beta chain) stems from a study of shared clonotypes between healthy human individuals. The study's findings and limits: Naive subsets tended to show greater estimated richness than memory subsets. Several donors shared about 4.8% of their naive CD4 clonotypes.

The CDR3 is 14 residues long. CDR1 and CDR2 from the germline V gene are SEHNR and FQNEAQ (reference sequence). The V gene end was trimmed by 6 bases and the J gene end by 4 bases; junction bases not matched to a gene: 6. Positive CCR7 selection of CD45RO-negative cells yielded the naive CD8 cells, and terminally differentiated effector memory CD45RA+ cells were excluded. Donors included only healthy HIV-negative adults lacking recent acute infections or vaccinations. As handled by the study authors: There were no quality scores in the junction-only immunoSEQ sequences, so filtering differed. Method: immunoSEQ multiplex PCR; TCRdb's copy keeps in-frame clones and lacks some. V, J and clone size were drawn from that table, and D and trimming were deduced from the DNA. Among millions of clones listed, more than 85% were seen once. As regards this clone: What it binds is unknown.

The V gene is TRBV7-9, the J gene TRBJ1-3, with 7 bases identical to TRBD1. The receptor was derived from a man aged 18 to 29 in good health. Some clones in this sample may be carry-over from other donors' samples. Material for sequencing was naive CD8+ T cells from PBMCs. The CDR3 loop is CASSRQGSGNTIYF. The CDR3 DNA reads as TGTGCCAGCAGTCGACAGGGATCGGGAAACACCATATATTTT.